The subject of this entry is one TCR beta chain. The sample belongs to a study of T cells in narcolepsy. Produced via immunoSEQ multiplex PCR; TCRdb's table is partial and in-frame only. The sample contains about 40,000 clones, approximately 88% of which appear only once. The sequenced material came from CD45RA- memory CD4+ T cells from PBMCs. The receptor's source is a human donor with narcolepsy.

The CDR3 region has the DNA TGTGCCAGCAGCCAAGAGGGAACGGCCAACACCGGGGAGCTGTTTTTT. Its translation is CASSQEGTANTGELFF. The chain uses TRBV4-2 and TRBJ2-2; no clear D gene. The CDR3 sequence is 16 residues long. With 0 bases removed from V and 2 bases from J, the gap between germline ends came to 10 bases. CDR1 and CDR2 (germline): LGHNA, YNFKEQ.